This T cell receptor beta chain emerged from a study of CD4 T cells in relation to SARS-CoV-2 and coronaviruses. With respect to this clone: What it binds is unknown.

Before the COVID-19 pandemic, during about 2010-2018, CD4+ T cells were taken from unexposed donors. After roughly ten days of culture, CD4+ T cells were isolated. As cell numbers allowed, unexposed-donor CD4+ T cells faced SARS-CoV-2 S/N and four cold-coronavirus spikes. Each well had roughly 2.2 million PBMCs in approximately 5.2% human AB serum with IL-2. Assay: immunoSEQ multiplex PCR; the TCRdb copy retains only in-frame clones and omits some. The sample includes some 19,000 clones, 65% to 85% of them seen just once. The CDR3 spans 13 residues. Germline loops: CDR1 MNHEY, CDR2 SVGAGI. With 8 bases removed from V and 1 base from J, the gap between germline ends came to 9 bases. Regarding the study as a whole: SARS-CoV-2-driven expansion was significantly weaker in crossreactive than monoreactive clones.

The clonotype was recovered from a human donor in good health. The J gene is TRBJ2-1, the V gene TRBV6-5; D is unresolved. The sample taken for sequencing was CD4+ T cells from PBMCs, cultured in vitro. CDR3 nucleotide sequence: TGTGCCAGCTGGCAAGAGTCCTACAATGAGCAGTTCTTC. This gives the protein CASWQESYNEQFF.